One and the same sample provided the 3 T cell receptor beta chains below, sequenced in a study of graft-versus-host responses after intestinal transplantation. The data were produced by immunoSEQ multiplex PCR, yet TCRdb's version contains in-frame clones alone and is incomplete. The sample includes about 9,500 clones, 70% to 90% of them seen just once. Sequencing used PBMCs, obtained roughly 35 weeks after intestinal transplant. The receptors shown here come from a human patient who received an intestinal transplant, so some T cells may come from the graft donor.

J is TRBJ2-5 and V is TRBV9; 12 bases are a match to TRBD1. This CDR3 comprises 15 residues. V shed 6 bases and J 4 bases; nucleotides not matched to a gene: 7. CDR1 and CDR2 from the germline V gene are SGDLS and YYNGEE. The CDR3 DNA follows: TGTGCCAGCAACCCGGGACAGGGGGCTCGAGAGACCCAGTACTTC. Protein: CASNPGQGARETQYF.

The rearrangement links TRBV5-6 to TRBJ2-1, with 7 bases identical to TRBD2. The germline V gene encodes CDR1 SGHDT and CDR2 YYEEEE. The junction had 8 bases not matched to a gene; V was cut back by 2 bases and J by 3 bases. CDR3 length: 16 residues. The CDR3: CASSLAMAGVYNEQFF. CDR3 bases: TGTGCCAGCAGCTTAGCAATGGCGGGAGTCTACAATGAGCAGTTCTTC.

V and J are TRBV18 and TRBJ1-1, with a possible D match to TRBD1 (6 bases). This CDR3 has 16 residues. Germline values: CDR1 KGHSH, CDR2 LQKENI. The V and J ends lost 2 bases and 2 bases respectively, with 15 bases between them. CDR3 in amino acids: CASSPGGLGANTEAFF. In DNA, the CDR3 is TGTGCCAGCTCACCAGGGGGGCTAGGCGCTAACACTGAAGCTTTCTTT.